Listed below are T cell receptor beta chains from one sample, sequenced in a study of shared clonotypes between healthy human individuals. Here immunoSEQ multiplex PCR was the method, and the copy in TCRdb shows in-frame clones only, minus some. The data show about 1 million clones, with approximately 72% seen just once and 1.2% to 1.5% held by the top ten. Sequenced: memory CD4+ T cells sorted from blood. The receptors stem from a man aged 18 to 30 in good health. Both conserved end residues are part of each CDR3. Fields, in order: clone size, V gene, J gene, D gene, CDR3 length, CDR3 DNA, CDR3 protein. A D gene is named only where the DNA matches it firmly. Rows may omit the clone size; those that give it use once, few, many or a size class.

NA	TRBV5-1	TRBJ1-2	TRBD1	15	TGCGCCAGCAGCAGACAGGGGGAGGCTAACTATGGCTACACCTTC	CASSRQGEANYGYTF
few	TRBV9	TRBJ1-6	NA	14	TGTGCCAGCAGCGTAGAACGGGATAATTCACCCCTCCACTTT	CASSVERDNSPLHF
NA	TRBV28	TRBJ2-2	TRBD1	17	TGTGCCAGCATTCAAGCCGGGACAGGGGGCGACACCGGGGAGCTGTTTTTT	CASIQAGTGGDTGELFF
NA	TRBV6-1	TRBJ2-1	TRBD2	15	TGTGCCAGCAGCGCGACTAGCGGTCCCTACAATGAGCAGTTCTTC	CASSATSGPYNEQFF
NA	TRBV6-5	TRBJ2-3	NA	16	TGTGCCAGCAGTTCTCCGTCAGCGGGCCCCTCTTCTACGCAGTATTTT	CASSSPSAGPSSTQYF
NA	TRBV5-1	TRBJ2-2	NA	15	TGCGCCAGCAGCTTTGGGTCAGGGTGGACCGGGGAGCTGTTTTTT	CASSFGSGWTGELFF
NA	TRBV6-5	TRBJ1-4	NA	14	TGTGCCAGCAGTTATTCGTCCTTAGGGGAAAAACTGTTTTTT	CASSYSSLGEKLFF
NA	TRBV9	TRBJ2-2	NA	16	TGTGCCAGCAGCGTAGGAAGTAACCGAGCGGCCGGGGAGCTGTTTTTT	CASSVGSNRAAGELFF
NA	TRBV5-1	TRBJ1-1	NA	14	TGCGCCAGCAGTCAGCCGGGCCTACCTAGCGGGGCTTTCTTT	CASSQPGLPSGAFF
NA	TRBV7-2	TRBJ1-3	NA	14	TGTGCCAGCAGCCAGAGCCTCTCTGGAAACACCATATATTTT	CASSQSLSGNTIYF
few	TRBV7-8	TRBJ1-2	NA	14	TGTGCCAGCAGCGATAACCTTGGGGTTTATGGCTACACCTTC	CASSDNLGVYGYTF
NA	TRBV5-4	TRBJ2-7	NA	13	TGTGCCAGCAGCTTACAGGGATCCTACGAGCAGTACTTC	CASSLQGSYEQYF
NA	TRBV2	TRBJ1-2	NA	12	TGTGCCAGCAGTTCAGGGAACTATGGCTACACCTTC	CASSSGNYGYTF
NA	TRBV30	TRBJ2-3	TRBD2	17	TGTGCCTGGGGTCCTCGAAGGACTAGCGGGGGAGCAGATACGCAGTATTTT	CAWGPRRTSGGADTQYF
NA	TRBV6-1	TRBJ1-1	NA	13	TGTGCCAGCAGTGTACAACAGAGCGGTGAAGCTTTCTTT	CASSVQQSGEAFF
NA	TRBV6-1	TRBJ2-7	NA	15	TGTGCCAGCAGTGGAACCGGGACATACGCCTACGAGCAGTACTTC	CASSGTGTYAYEQYF
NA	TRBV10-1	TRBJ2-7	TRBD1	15	TGCGCCAGCAGTGACCCGGACAGGGGGCGTCGGGAGCAGTACTTC	CASSDPDRGRREQYF
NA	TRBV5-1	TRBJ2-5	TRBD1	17	TGCGCCAGCAGCTTGGCCCCCGGACAGGGGGGTCAAGAGACCCAGTACTTC	CASSLAPGQGGQETQYF
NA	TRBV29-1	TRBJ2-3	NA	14	TGCAGCACCCAGGAGGGGGCCTCGACAGATACGCAGTATTTT	CSTQEGASTDTQYF
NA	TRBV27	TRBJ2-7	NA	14	TGTGCCAGCAGTCCCGGGACGGTTTCCTACGAGCAGTACTTC	CASSPGTVSYEQYF